One and the same sample provided the 19 T cell receptor beta chains below, sequenced in a study of shared clonotypes between healthy human individuals. Profiling relied on immunoSEQ multiplex PCR, and the TCRdb table lists in-frame clones only, not all of them. This table has about 2.4 million clones, more than 85% appearing once. Sequences were obtained from naive CD4+ T cells from PBMCs. The subset was: CD45RA+ positively selected. The origin of the receptors is a man aged 18 to 29 in good health. Some clones in this sample may be carry-over from other donors' samples.

This clone was detected once. J is TRBJ2-1 and V is TRBV4-2; 10 bases are a match to TRBD2. Germline CDR1 and CDR2: LGHNA and YNFKEQ. Trimming at V came to 4 bases and at J to 8 bases, leaving 14 bases not matched to a gene. The length of the CDR3 is 17 residues. The CDR3 sequence is CASSPARPSGSQYEQFF. In nucleotides, the CDR3 is TGTGCCAGCAGCCCAGCCCGACCTAGCGGGAGTCAGTATGAGCAGTTCTTC.

Note on this clone: The same CDR3 also results from other DNA sequences found in this sample. The genes are TRBV5-6 and TRBJ1-1, with no clear D. Per germline, CDR1 SGHDT and CDR2 YYEEEE. The CDR3 has 14 amino acids. Trimming removed 0 bases from V and 3 bases from J, with 9 bases in between. CDR3 sequence (DNA): TGTGCCAGCAGCTTGGGGAGGAGGGACACTGAAGCTTTCTTT. It encodes CASSLGRRDTEAFF.

This chain joins TRBV28 and TRBJ1-5; TRBD1 matches at 8 bases. The CDR3 has 15 amino acids. The V segment lost 4 bases and the J segment 4 bases; nucleotides outside the gene matches: 6. Germline V lookup: CDR1 MDHEN, CDR2 SYDVKM. The CDR3 coding sequence is TGTGCCAGCAGTTCGATGGACAGGGCTAATCAGCCCCAGCATTTT. It specifies CASSSMDRANQPQHF.

This clone has only a few counts. This sequence joins TRBV20-1 and TRBJ1-1; 8 nucleotides line up with TRBD1. CDR1 is DFQATT and CDR2 is SNEGSKA in the germline V gene (reference sequence). The CDR3 runs 11 residues. Trimming took 6 bases from V and 11 from J; bases not matched to a gene: 8. The CDR3 reads CSALRRDRAFF. The CDR3 region has the DNA TGCAGTGCCCTTAGGCGGGACAGGGCTTTCTTT.

This clone has a single count. The chain combines TRBV29-1 with TRBJ2-2, with 7 positions matching TRBD2. J gave up 2 bases and V 7 bases, and 7 bases lay outside the gene matches. Germline loops: CDR1 SQVTM, CDR2 ANQGSEA. The CDR3 is made up of 14 amino acids. For the CDR3, the DNA is TGCAGCGCACCGGGACTATTAAACACCGGGGAGCTGTTTTTT. It specifies CSAPGLLNTGELFF.

The rearrangement uses TRBV7-9 and TRBJ2-1; TRBD2 matches 10 bases. The J segment lost 13 bases and the V segment lost 10 bases, leaving 10 bases of the junction unmatched. CDR3 length equals 12 residues. Germline assignment: CDR1 SEHNR and CDR2 FQNEAQ (reference sequence). CDR3 loop: CATQREGLRQFF. The CDR3 DNA reads TGTGCCACCCAGCGGGAGGGCCTTAGACAGTTCTTC. The variable domain in full, with the rest retrieved from reference TRBV7-9 and TRBJ2-1, is DTGVSQNPRHKITKRGQNVTFRCDPISEHNRLYWYRQTLGQGPEFLTYFQNEAQLEKSRLLSDRFSAERPKGSFSTLEIQRTEQGDSAMYLCATQREGLRQFFGPGTRLTVL.

The chain combines TRBV6-1 with TRBJ1-1; weak D call: TRBD1 (5 bases). This CDR3 has 16 amino acids. Germline-derived CDR1 and CDR2 are MNHNS and SASEGT. V lost 2 bases and J 4 bases, leaving 17 bases between the germline ends. CDR3 amino acids: CASSEFQGNRLTEAFF. In DNA, the CDR3 is TGTGCCAGCAGTGAATTTCAGGGTAACAGACTCACTGAAGCTTTCTTT.

The count of this clone is one. The chain couples TRBV5-1 to TRBJ2-3; 10 bases match TRBD2. CDR1 and CDR2 from the germline V gene are SGHRS and YFSETQ. The CDR3 has 15 amino acids. V was clipped by 6 bases and J by 5 bases; unmatched bases: 9. The CDR3 here is CASTSGTSVEDTQYF. For the CDR3, the DNA is TGCGCCAGCACCAGCGGGACTAGCGTTGAAGATACGCAGTATTTT. Complete variable domain (other parts from reference TRBV5-1 and TRBJ2-3): KAGVTQTPRYLIKTRGQQVTLSCSPISGHRSVSWYQQTPGQGLQFLFEYFSETQRNKGNFPGRFSGRQFSNSRSEMNVSTLELGDSALYLCASTSGTSVEDTQYFGPGTRLTVL.

The chain employs TRBV19 and TRBJ1-1; D gene uncertain. The CDR3 runs to 15 residues. Germline V gene lookup returns CDR1 LNHDA and CDR2 SQIVND (reference sequence). V dropped 2 bases and J dropped 4 bases, with 14 bases sitting between them. The DNA for the CDR3 is TGTGCCAGTAGTATATTTGAGCGCAGTTTCACTGAAGCTTTCTTT. Protein product: CASSIFERSFTEAFF.

The V call is TRBV7-3, the J call TRBJ2-3; D is perhaps TRBD1 or TRBD2 (5 bases each). Trimming took 5 bases from V and 4 from J, leaving 10 bases between them. The CDR3 spans 13 residues. The germline CDR1 and CDR2 sequences are SGHTA and FQGTGA. The CDR3 protein is CASSRDRADTQYF. The CDR3 region has the DNA TGTGCCAGCAGCAGGGACCGGGCAGATACGCAGTATTTT.

The chain links TRBV7-9 to TRBJ2-7; 8 bases are a match to TRBD1. V gave up 5 bases and J gave up 3 bases; unmatched junction bases: 9. This CDR3 spans 15 amino acids. Germline V gene lookup returns CDR1 SEHNR and CDR2 FQNEAQ (reference sequence). Here the CDR3 reads CASSPGQGRNYEQYF. The CDR3 DNA is TGTGCCAGCAGCCCCGGACAGGGCAGGAACTACGAGCAGTACTTC.

Worth noting for this clone: This CDR3 is also generated by other DNA sequences in the sample. The rearrangement uses TRBV28 and TRBJ2-6; D is ambiguous. This CDR3 comprises 14 residues. Germline-derived CDR1 and CDR2 are MDHEN and SYDVKM. V was shortened by 3 bases and J by 0 bases, with 3 bases between the two germline ends. The CDR3 here is CASSLSSGANVLTF. The CDR3 region has the DNA TGTGCCAGCAGTTTGAGCTCTGGGGCCAACGTCCTGACTTTC.

The chain couples TRBV5-8 to TRBJ1-5; no clear D gene. Trimming shortened V by 1 base and J by 9 bases, and 14 bases separated the two germline ends. CDR1 is SGHTS and CDR2 is YDEGEE in the germline V gene. The CDR3 sequence is 14 residues long. The CDR3 nucleotides are TGTGCCAGCAGCTTGTCAGGACCTTATGGGCCCCAGCATTTT. Translated: CASSLSGPYGPQHF.

This clone was seen a few times. The chain uses TRBV9 and TRBJ2-7; a possible D gene is TRBD1 (5 bases). The CDR3 runs 14 residues. The V gene lost 0 bases and the J gene lost 2 bases, with 9 bases spanning the gap. Looked up from germline, CDR1 is SGDLS and CDR2 is YYNGEE. In nucleotides, the CDR3 is TGTGCCAGCAGCGTAGAAGTCAGGGCCTACGAGCAGTACTTC. It translates to CASSVEVRAYEQYF.

This clone was seen a single time. The chain employs TRBV9 and TRBJ2-7, with D uncertain. Germline CDR1 and CDR2: SGDLS and YYNGEE. Deletions cut 3 bases from V and 3 bases from J, with 22 bases between. CDR3 length equals 17 residues. The DNA for the CDR3 is TGTGCCAGCAGCGCGGTCACGGGCCACCTCACTTTCTACGAGCAGTACTTC. Its translation is CASSAVTGHLTFYEQYF.

The chain joins TRBV6-4 to TRBJ1-1; no firm D call. The germline V gene encodes CDR1 MRHNA and CDR2 SNTAGT. This CDR3 is 13 amino acids long. Trimming stripped 6 bases from V and 3 bases from J, with 11 bases between. The CDR3 DNA reads TGTGCCAGCAGACTACATTATGACACTGAAGCTTTCTTT. It yields the protein CASRLHYDTEAFF.

This chain links TRBV11-3 with TRBJ2-3; possible D gene TRBD1, 6 bases. CDR3 length: 13 residues. The V gene's germline CDR1 is SGHNT and CDR2 YENEEA. The V end was cut by 3 bases, the J end by 7 bases, with 11 bases between. This chain's CDR3 is CASSFQQGYTQYF. The CDR3 nucleotides read TGTGCCAGCAGCTTCCAACAGGGTTATACGCAGTATTTT.

V usage is TRBV20-1 and J usage is TRBJ2-5; the D is unclear. With 3 bases removed from V and 9 bases from J, the gap between germline ends came to 11 bases. CDR1 and CDR2 (germline): DFQATT, SNEGSKA (reference sequence). CDR3 length: 11 amino acids. CDR3 amino acids: CSASKVPAQYF. The DNA for the CDR3 is TGCAGTGCTAGCAAGGTACCGGCCCAGTACTTC.

As regards this clone: The sample carries other DNA sequences with the same CDR3. The chain couples TRBV7-9 to TRBJ1-1; no firm D call. V lost 6 bases and J 0 bases, leaving 8 bases between the germline ends. Looked up from germline, CDR1 is SEHNR and CDR2 is FQNEAQ (reference sequence). The CDR3 totals 13 residues. The chain's CDR3 is CASSPTVNTEAFF. The CDR3 DNA reads as TGTGCCAGCAGTCCTACAGTGAACACTGAAGCTTTCTTT.